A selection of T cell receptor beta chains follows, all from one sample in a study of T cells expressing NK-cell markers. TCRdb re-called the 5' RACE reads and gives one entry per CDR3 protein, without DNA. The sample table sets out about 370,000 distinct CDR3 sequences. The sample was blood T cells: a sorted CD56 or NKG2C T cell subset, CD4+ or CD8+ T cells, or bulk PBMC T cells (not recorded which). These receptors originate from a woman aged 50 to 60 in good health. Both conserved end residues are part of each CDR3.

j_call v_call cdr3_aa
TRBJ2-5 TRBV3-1 CASSQGRQGQETQYF
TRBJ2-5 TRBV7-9 CASSWRGREGMKTQYF
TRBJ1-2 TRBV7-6 CASSLGRDRAYGYTF
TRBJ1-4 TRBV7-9 CASSSGVLEKLFF
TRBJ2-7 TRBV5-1 CASSRSDWRGYEQYF
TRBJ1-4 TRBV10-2 CASSPPGAGNEKLFF
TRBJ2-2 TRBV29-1 CSVRQSTSAGLFF
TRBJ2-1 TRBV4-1 CASSRGAAAHEQFF
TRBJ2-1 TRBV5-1 CASSSKSAVNEQFF
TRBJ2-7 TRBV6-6 CASSDGHQAEQYF
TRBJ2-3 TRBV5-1 CASSGLAGERTQYF
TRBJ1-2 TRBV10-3 CAISEYGQGAYGYTF
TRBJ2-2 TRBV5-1 CASSPGAGPTGELFF
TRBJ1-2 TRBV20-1 CSATERGIWGGYTF
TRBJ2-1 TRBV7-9 CASSSGVGNEQFF
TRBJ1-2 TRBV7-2 CASSFMADGYTF
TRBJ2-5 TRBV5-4 CASSYRGVGTQETQYF
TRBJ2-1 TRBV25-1 CASNGYFWSEQFF
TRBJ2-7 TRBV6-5 CASSLTPRDEQYF
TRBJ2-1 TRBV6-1 CASSFRQGGDEQFF
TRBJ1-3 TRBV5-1 CASSSLVGGNTIYF
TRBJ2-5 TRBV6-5 CASSYAGTDQETQYF
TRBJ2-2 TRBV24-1 CATSLTGTGASTGELFF
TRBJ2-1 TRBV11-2 CASSPGLAGVTEQFF
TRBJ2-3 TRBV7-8 CASSSTENPWDTQYF
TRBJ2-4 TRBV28 CASSPRTGLGKNIQYF
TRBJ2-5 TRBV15 CATSRDRGRKTQYF
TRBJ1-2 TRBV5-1 CASSLGGSYGYTF
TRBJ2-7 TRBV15 CATSRDLGFSYEQYF
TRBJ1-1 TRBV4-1 CASSQRGLTEAFF
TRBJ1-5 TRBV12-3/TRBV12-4 CASRPQGASFQPQHF
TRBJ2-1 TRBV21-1 CASSKGQGVASESSYNEQFF
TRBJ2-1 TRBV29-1 CSVEEASGRNEQFF
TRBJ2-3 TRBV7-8 CASSALLAGSTDTQYF
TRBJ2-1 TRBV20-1 CSARDFRGYEQFF
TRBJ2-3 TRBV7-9 CASSPRGRLVTTDTQYF
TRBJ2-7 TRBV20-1 CSARDAGVSYEQYF
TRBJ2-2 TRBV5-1 CASSGGGLVTQNTGELFF
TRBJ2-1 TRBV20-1 CSAPGLAFNQQFF
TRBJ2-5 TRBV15 CATSRETALGGGTQYF
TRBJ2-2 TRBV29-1 CSVRLDTGELFF
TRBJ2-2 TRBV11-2 CASMTGQHTGELFF
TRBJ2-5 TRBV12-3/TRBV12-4 CASSISGREETQYF
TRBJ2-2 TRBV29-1 CSVPALSPTGLPNTGELFF
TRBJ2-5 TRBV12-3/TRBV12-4 CASSWSGPTRWETQYF
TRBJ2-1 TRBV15 CATSRERTVRNEQFF
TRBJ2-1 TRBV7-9 CASSSVSRGFGEQFF
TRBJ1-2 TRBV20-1 CSARQGKEGYTF
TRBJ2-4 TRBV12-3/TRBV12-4 CASAGTSVRAKNIQYF
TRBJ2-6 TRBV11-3 CASSTRESSVLTF
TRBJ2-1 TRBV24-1 CAKLLAGGPNEQFF
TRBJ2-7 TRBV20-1 CSATSLRLAGEYREQYF
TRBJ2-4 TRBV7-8 CASSLARENIQYF
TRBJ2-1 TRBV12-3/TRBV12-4 CASSPRLATGGNEQFF
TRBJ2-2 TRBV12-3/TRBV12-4 CASSLALSGELFF
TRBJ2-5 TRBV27 CASTRVPGETQYF
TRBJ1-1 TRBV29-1 CSVVHRGWTEAFF